This T cell receptor beta chain derives from a study of cytomegalovirus exposure and HLA in healthy donors. Overall study: In terms of ancestry, the Caucasian-associated cluster contained roughly 80% of the 398 genotyped donors. Study outcomes and limitations: TCR sequences were mostly rare, though some public TCRs occurred in many donors.

As regards this clone: The antigen is undetermined.

PCR employed 60 Vbeta and 13 Jbeta primers. Here immunoSEQ multiplex PCR was the method, and the copy in TCRdb shows in-frame clones only, minus some. Recorded for this sample: about 130,000 clones. This CDR3 spans 14 amino acids. Germline CDR1 reads SGHRS; CDR2 reads YFSETQ. Between the trimmed V and J ends, which lost 0 bases and 4 bases, there was a span of 10 bases. The receptor's source is a man between 18 and 29 years old in good health and CMV-seronegative. The specimen sequenced was PBMCs. J is TRBJ1-1 and V is TRBV5-1; D possibly corresponds to TRBD1 (6 bases). CDR3 sequence reads: CASSLADRITEAFF. Written as DNA, the CDR3 is TGCGCCAGCAGCTTGGCAGACAGGATCACTGAAGCTTTCTTT.